Below, one T cell receptor (beta chain) is given with its context. Its antigen remains unknown. The CDR3 length is 14 residues. V was shortened by 3 bases and J by 2 bases, with 11 bases between the two germline ends. Germline V gives CDR1 ENHRY, CDR2 SYGVKD. Per donor, at least one pre-ART and at least two post-ART PBMC samples were obtained. This specimen comes from a study of long-term antiretroviral therapy in people with HIV. Whole-study context: The study's earliest collections predate the 2015 immediate-ART recommendation by about a decade.

Study-wide results and limits: Dating from about 2004 to 2017, the blood was possibly obtained under older ART regimens.

A v3.0 immunoSEQ assay was performed at survey level. This table comes from immunoSEQ multiplex PCR, and its TCRdb copy is limited to in-frame clones, with some not included. The repertoire consists of about 21,000 clones, with about four fifths occurring once and the leading ten covering 5.6%. The input for sequencing was unsorted PBMCs, taken 0.2 years after starting antiretroviral therapy. The receptor comes from a woman in her 30s with HIV. This sequence joins TRBV10-3 and TRBJ2-7, with D perhaps matching TRBD1 or TRBD2 (5 bases each). Written as DNA, the CDR3 is TGTGCCATCAGTGATCAGGGAGTACCCTACGAGCAGTACTTC. It is translated as CAISDQGVPYEQYF.